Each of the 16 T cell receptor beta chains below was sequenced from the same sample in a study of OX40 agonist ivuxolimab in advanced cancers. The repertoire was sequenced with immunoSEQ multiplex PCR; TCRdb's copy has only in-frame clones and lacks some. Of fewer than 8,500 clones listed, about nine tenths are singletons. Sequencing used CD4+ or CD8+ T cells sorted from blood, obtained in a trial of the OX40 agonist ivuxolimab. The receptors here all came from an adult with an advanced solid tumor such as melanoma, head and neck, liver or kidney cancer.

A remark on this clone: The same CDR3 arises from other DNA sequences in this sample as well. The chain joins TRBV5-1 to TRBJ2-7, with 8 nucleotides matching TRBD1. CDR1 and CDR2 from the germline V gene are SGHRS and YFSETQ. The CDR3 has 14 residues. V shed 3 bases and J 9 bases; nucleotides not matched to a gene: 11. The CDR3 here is CASSWGTGGRVQYF. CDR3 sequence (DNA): TGCGCCAGCAGCTGGGGCACAGGGGGGCGGGTGCAGTACTTC.

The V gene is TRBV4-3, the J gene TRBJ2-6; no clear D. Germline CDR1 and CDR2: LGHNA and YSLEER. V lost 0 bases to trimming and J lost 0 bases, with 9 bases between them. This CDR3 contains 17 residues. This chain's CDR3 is CASSQELRSSGANVLTF. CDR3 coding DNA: TGCGCCAGCAGCCAAGAATTACGGAGCTCTGGGGCCAACGTCCTGACTTTC.

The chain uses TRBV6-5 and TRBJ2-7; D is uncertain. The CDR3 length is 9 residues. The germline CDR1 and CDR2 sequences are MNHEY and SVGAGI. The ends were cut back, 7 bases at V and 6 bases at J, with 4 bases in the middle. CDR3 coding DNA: TGTGCCAGCACCCGCGAGCAGTACTTC. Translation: CASTREQYF.

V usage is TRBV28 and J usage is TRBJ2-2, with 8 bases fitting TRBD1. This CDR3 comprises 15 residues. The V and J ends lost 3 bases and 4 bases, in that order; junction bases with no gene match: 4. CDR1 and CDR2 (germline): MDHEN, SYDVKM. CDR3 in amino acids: CASSFQGAGTGELFF. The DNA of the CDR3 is TGTGCCAGCAGTTTCCAGGGGGCAGGCACCGGGGAGCTGTTTTTT.

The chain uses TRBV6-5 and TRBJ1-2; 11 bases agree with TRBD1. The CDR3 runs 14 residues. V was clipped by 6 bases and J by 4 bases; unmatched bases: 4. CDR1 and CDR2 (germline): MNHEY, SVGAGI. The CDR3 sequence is CASRGQGAGYGYTF. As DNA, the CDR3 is TGTGCCAGCAGAGGACAGGGGGCGGGCTATGGCTACACCTTC.

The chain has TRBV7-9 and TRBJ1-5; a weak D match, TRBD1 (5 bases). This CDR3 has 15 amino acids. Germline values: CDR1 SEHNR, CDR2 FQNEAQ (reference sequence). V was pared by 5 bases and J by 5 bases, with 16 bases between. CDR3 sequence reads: CASSPGASGDQPQHF. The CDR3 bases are TGTGCCAGCAGCCCTGGGGCCTCCGGGGATCAGCCCCAGCATTTT.

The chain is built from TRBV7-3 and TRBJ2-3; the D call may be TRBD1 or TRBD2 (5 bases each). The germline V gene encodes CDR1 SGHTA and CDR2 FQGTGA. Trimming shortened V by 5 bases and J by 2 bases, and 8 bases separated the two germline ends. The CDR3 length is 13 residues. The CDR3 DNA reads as TGTGCCAGCAGCCGGGACCACACAGATACGCAGTATTTT. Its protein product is CASSRDHTDTQYF.

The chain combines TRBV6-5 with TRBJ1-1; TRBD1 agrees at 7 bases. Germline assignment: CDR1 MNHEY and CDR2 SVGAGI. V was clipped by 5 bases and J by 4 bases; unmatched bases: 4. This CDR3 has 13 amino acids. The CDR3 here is CASSRGRSTEAFF. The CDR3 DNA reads TGTGCCAGCAGTAGGGGGCGGAGCACTGAAGCTTTCTTT.

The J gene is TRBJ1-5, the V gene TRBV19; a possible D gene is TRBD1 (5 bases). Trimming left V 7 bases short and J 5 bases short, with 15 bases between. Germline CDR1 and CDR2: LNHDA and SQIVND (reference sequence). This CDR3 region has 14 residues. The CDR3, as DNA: TGTGCCAGTACCTCGGGAGGGGAGCATCAGCCCCAGCATTTT. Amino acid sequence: CASTSGGEHQPQHF.

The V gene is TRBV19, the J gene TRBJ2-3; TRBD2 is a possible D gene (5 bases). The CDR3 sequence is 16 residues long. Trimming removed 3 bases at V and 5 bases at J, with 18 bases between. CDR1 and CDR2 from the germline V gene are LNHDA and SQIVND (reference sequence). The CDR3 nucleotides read TGTGCCAGTAGTATTTCGGGATTGGTATTCATAGATACGCAGTATTTT. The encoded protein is CASSISGLVFIDTQYF.

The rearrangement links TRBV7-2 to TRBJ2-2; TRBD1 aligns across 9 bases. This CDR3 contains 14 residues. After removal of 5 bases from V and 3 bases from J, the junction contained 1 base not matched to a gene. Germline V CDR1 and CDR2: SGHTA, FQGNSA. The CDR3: CASSGQGHTGELFF. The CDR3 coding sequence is TGTGCCAGCAGCGGACAGGGGCACACCGGGGAGCTGTTTTTT. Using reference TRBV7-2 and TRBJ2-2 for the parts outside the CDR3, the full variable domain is GAGVSQSPSNKVTEKGKDVELRCDPISGHTALYWYRQSLGQGLEFLIYFQGNSAPDKSGLPSDRFSAERTGGSVSTLTIQRTQQEDSAVYLCASSGQGHTGELFFGEGSRLTVL.

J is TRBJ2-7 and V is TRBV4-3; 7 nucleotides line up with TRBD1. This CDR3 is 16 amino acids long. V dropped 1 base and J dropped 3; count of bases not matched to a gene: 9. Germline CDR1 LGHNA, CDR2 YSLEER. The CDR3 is CASSQVQTGPIYEQYF. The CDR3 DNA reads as TGCGCCAGCAGCCAAGTTCAGACAGGGCCGATCTACGAGCAGTACTTC.

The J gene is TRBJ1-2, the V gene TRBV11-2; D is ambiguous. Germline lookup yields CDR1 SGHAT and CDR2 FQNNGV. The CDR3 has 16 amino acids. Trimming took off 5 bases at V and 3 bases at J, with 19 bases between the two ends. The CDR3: CASSPWGNGRDYGYTF. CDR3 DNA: TGTGCCAGCAGCCCTTGGGGTAACGGGAGGGACTATGGCTACACCTTC.

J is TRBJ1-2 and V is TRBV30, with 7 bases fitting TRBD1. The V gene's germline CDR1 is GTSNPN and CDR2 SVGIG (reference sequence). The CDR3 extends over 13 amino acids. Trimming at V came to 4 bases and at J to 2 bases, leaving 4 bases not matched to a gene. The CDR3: CAWTPTGNYGYTF. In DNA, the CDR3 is TGTGCCTGGACCCCGACAGGGAACTATGGCTACACCTTC. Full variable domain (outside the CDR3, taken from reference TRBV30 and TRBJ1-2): SQTIHQWPATLVQPVGSPLSLECTVEGTSNPNLYWYRQAAGRGLQLLFYSVGIGQISSEVPQNLSASRPQDRQFILSSKKLLLSDSGFYLCAWTPTGNYGYTFGSGTRLTVV.

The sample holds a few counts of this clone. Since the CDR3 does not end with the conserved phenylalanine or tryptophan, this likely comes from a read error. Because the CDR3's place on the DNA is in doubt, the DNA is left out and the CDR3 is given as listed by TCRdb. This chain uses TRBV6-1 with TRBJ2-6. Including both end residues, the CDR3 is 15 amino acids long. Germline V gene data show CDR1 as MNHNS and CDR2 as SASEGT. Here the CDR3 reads CASSGIFSMHKVGPI.

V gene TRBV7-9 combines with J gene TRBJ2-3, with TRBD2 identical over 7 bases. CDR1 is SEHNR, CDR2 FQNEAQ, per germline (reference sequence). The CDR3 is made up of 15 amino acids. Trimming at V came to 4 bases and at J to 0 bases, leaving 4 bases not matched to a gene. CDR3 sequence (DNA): TGTGCCAGCAGCTGGGAGGGCGGTAGCACAGATACGCAGTATTTT. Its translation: CASSWEGGSTDTQYF.